Listed here are 21 T cell receptor beta chains from one sample, sequenced in a study of Ad26.COV2.S vaccination and SARS-CoV-2 variants. The treatment: 15 to 20 received Ad26.COV2.S at low or high dose, single or two shots; 5 received placebo; per-sample allocation not given. Specimen acquisition occurred on day 63 following the initial vaccine or placebo injection. Sequenced by immunoSEQ multiplex PCR; TCRdb stores in-frame clones only, minus some. The repertoire includes 500,000 or so clones, around nine tenths of them detected once, and about 13% sits in the top ten. The sample in question was peripheral blood, obtained in a trial of Ad26.COV2.S vaccine versus placebo. Source of these receptors: a person aged 18-65 years who received the Ad26.COV2.S COVID-19 vaccine or a placebo.

This chain connects TRBV28 to TRBJ2-6; TRBD2 matches at 10 bases. This CDR3 contains 18 residues. V gave up 3 bases and J gave up 0 bases; unmatched junction bases: 5. Germline CDR1 MDHEN, CDR2 SYDVKM. As DNA, the CDR3 is TGTGCCAGCAGTTTCCTCCTAGCGGGGGCCTCTGGGGCCAACGTCCTGACTTTC. Encoded protein: CASSFLLAGASGANVLTF.

This CDR3 reads CSATWTYNEQFF. The CDR3 nucleotides read TGCAGCGCTACGTGGACCTACAATGAGCAGTTCTTC. The chain uses TRBV29-1 and TRBJ2-1; D gene unclear. CDR3 length equals 12 residues. With 7 bases removed from V and 2 bases from J, the gap between germline ends came to 9 bases. The V gene's germline CDR1 is SQVTM and CDR2 ANQGSEA.

The chain employs TRBV7-8 and TRBJ1-5; unclear D gene. V was cut by 5 bases and J by 6 bases, with 14 bases left in between. The V gene's germline CDR1 is SGHVS and CDR2 FQNEAQ. CDR3 length: 14 amino acids. CDR3 DNA sequence: TGTGCCAGCAGCCCTGGCCTAGGAGTTCAGCCCCAGCATTTT. It codes for CASSPGLGVQPQHF.

The J gene is TRBJ1-5, the V gene TRBV19, with TRBD1 as a possible D gene (5 bases). The germline V gene encodes CDR1 LNHDA and CDR2 SQIVND (reference sequence). CDR3 length: 15 residues. Trimming left V 6 bases short and J 1 base short, with 13 bases between. The CDR3 loop reads CASRGGRQSNQPQHF. The CDR3 nucleotides read TGTGCCAGTAGGGGGGGACGACAGAGCAATCAGCCCCAGCATTTT.

This sequence joins TRBV6-2 or TRBV6-3 and TRBJ2-2, with 8 bases fitting TRBD1. This CDR3 contains 15 residues. The germline V gene encodes CDR1 MNHEY and CDR2 SVGEGT. Trimming at V came to 6 bases and at J to 7 bases, leaving 10 bases not matched to a gene. CDR3 loop: CASSPARGLVGELFF. Here the CDR3 DNA reads TGTGCCAGCAGCCCAGCCAGGGGGCTTGTCGGGGAGCTGTTTTTT.

The gene calls are TRBV6-2 or TRBV6-3 and TRBJ2-5; D uncertain. CDR1 and CDR2 from the germline V gene are MNHEY and SVGEGT. The CDR3 totals 12 residues. The V end lost 3 bases, the J end lost 5 bases, and 7 bases lay between the germline ends. CDR3 bases: TGTGCCAGCAGTTATCCATACGAGACCCAGTACTTC. This gives the protein CASSYPYETQYF.

This clone was detected once. The chain joins TRBV7-2 to TRBJ2-5, with D possibly TRBD1 on 6 matching bases. V lost 4 bases to trimming and J lost 2 bases, with 20 bases between them. Germline CDR1 reads SGHTA; CDR2 reads FQGNSA. CDR3 length: 17 residues. Written as DNA, the CDR3 is TGTGCCAGCAGCTCCACCCGACCATACAGGGTTCAAGAGACCCAGTACTTC. Its translation: CASSSTRPYRVQETQYF.

The V and J genes are TRBV6-6 and TRBJ2-7; either TRBD1 or TRBD2 may fit D (5 bases each). CDR3 length: 16 amino acids. Trimming cost V 8 bases and J 2 bases, with 22 bases left between them. Germline values: CDR1 MNHNY, CDR2 SVGAGI (reference sequence). The DNA for the CDR3 is TGTGCCAGCCTCGGGACCGACACTCCAGGCCCCTACGAGCAGTACTTC. Its protein is CASLGTDTPGPYEQYF.

CDR3 in amino acids: CASRSLGTHTQYF. DNA of the CDR3: TGTGCCAGCAGATCCCTAGGAACTCATACGCAGTATTTT. The V and J genes are TRBV27 and TRBJ2-3, with D unclear. The CDR3 runs 13 residues. Germline CDR1 and CDR2: MNHEY and SMNVEV (reference sequence). Trimming stripped 6 bases from V and 7 bases from J, with 14 bases between.

This clone was recorded only once. The V and J genes are TRBV6-1 and TRBJ1-1; D gene uncertain. V was clipped by 1 base and J by 8 bases, with 5 bases between them. The CDR3 contains 11 residues. Per germline, CDR1 MNHNS and CDR2 SASEGT. For the CDR3, the DNA is TGTGCCAGCAGTGAAGGGAGAGAAGCTTTCTTT. This codes for CASSEGREAFF.

The chain uses TRBV4-2 and TRBJ2-5, with a tentative D call TRBD2 (5 bases). Germline V CDR1 and CDR2: LGHNA, YNFKEQ. CDR3 length: 15 amino acids. V lost 0 bases and J 1 base, leaving 9 bases between the germline ends. The DNA of the CDR3 is TGTGCCAGCAGCCAAGAGTTACTAGGCCAAGAGACCCAGTACTTC. Translated: CASSQELLGQETQYF.

This sequence joins TRBV9 and TRBJ2-7, with a possible D match to TRBD2 (5 bases). Trimming removed 0 bases from V and 0 bases from J, with 7 bases in between. CDR1 and CDR2 (germline): SGDLS, YYNGEE. CDR3 length: 14 residues. For the CDR3, the DNA is TGTGCCAGCAGCGTAGGTGCGGGCTCCTACGAGCAGTACTTC. It specifies CASSVGAGSYEQYF.

This chain uses TRBV9 with TRBJ2-3; 10 bases are a match to TRBD2. The trim removed 3 bases at V and 4 bases at J, leaving 8 bases unmatched. Germline V lookup: CDR1 SGDLS, CDR2 YYNGEE. The CDR3 has 16 residues. CDR3 in amino acids: CASSATSGFAADTQYF. CDR3 bases: TGTGCCAGCAGCGCGACTAGCGGGTTTGCGGCAGATACGCAGTATTTT.

The rearrangement joins TRBV2 to TRBJ2-6; D is possibly TRBD2 (5 bases). The CDR3 runs to 15 residues. Per germline, CDR1 SNHLY and CDR2 FYNNEI. Trimming took off 2 bases at V and 2 bases at J, with 7 bases between the two ends. Here the CDR3 reads CASSETGTGANVLTF. The CDR3 nucleotides read TGTGCCAGCAGTGAAACGGGAACTGGGGCCAACGTCCTGACTTTC.

This clone was seen a single time. The chain employs TRBV27 and TRBJ2-1; the match to TRBD2 covers 12 bases. Trimming cost V 8 bases and J 9 bases; bases outside gene matches: 14. The CDR3 length is 16 residues. Per germline, CDR1 MNHEY and CDR2 SMNVEV (reference sequence). The CDR3 DNA is TGTGCCAGCCACCCGGGACTAGCGGGTCCCAAGGGTGAGCAGTTCTTC. Translation: CASHPGLAGPKGEQFF.

The rearrangement links TRBV6-5 to TRBJ2-1; 12 bases match TRBD2. CDR1 is MNHEY and CDR2 is SVGAGI in the germline V gene. The V segment lost 4 bases and the J segment 8 bases; nucleotides outside the gene matches: 3. This CDR3 has 14 amino acids. This chain's CDR3 is CASSSRLAGDEQFF. As DNA, the CDR3 is TGTGCCAGCAGTTCGCGACTAGCGGGAGATGAGCAGTTCTTC.

This chain joins TRBV28 and TRBJ2-5, with D unresolved. Trimming left V 8 bases short and J 1 base short, with 8 bases between. The CDR3 has 12 amino acids. Germline V gives CDR1 MDHEN, CDR2 SYDVKM. CDR3 in amino acids: CASRGIQETQYF. CDR3 nucleotides: TGTGCCAGCCGTGGGATCCAAGAGACCCAGTACTTC.

Comment on this clone: The sample contains more than one DNA sequence encoding this CDR3. CDR3 nucleotide sequence: TGCAGTGCTAGATTTCCTGATACGCAGTATTTT. Translating it yields CSARFPDTQYF. This chain connects TRBV20-1 to TRBJ2-3; D remains unclear. This CDR3 region has 11 residues. Trimming removed 2 bases from V and 6 bases from J, with 6 bases in between. CDR1 and CDR2 from the germline V gene are DFQATT and SNEGSKA (reference sequence).

The rearrangement joins TRBV9 to TRBJ2-5, with 7 bases fitting TRBD2. After removal of 4 bases from V and 3 bases from J, the junction contained 6 bases not matched to a gene. Germline CDR1 reads SGDLS; CDR2 reads YYNGEE. The CDR3 is made up of 14 amino acids. The DNA for the CDR3 is TGTGCCAGCAGCACCTCCGGGGGGAAAGAGACCCAGTACTTC. Residues: CASSTSGGKETQYF.

This clone showed up just a few times. The chain has TRBV19 and TRBJ1-1; no firm D call. Germline loops: CDR1 LNHDA, CDR2 SQIVND (reference sequence). V lost 3 bases and J 10 bases, leaving 12 bases between the germline ends. This CDR3 is built from 12 residues. The CDR3 DNA reads as TGTGCCAGTAGTATGCGGCTGTCCCCAGCTTTCTTT. This codes for CASSMRLSPAFF.

This rearrangement joins TRBV7-9 to TRBJ1-2; D not certain. Looked up from germline, CDR1 is SEHNR and CDR2 is FQNEAQ (reference sequence). V gave up 5 bases and J gave up 8 bases, with 21 bases separating them. The CDR3 sequence is 15 residues long. CDR3 sequence (DNA): TGTGCCAGCAGCCCCCAGGTGGAGCCAAGCAGAGGCTACACCTTC. Translation: CASSPQVEPSRGYTF.